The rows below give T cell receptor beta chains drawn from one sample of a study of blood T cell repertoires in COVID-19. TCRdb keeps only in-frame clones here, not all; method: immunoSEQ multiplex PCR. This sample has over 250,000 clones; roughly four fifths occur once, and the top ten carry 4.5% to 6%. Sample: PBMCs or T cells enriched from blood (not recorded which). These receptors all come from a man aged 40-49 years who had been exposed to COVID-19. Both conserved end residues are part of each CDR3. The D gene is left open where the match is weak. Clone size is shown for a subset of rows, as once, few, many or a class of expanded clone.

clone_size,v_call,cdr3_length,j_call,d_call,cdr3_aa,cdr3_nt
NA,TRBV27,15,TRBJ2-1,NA,CASSFLVSHYNEQFF,TGTGCCAGCAGTTTCTTAGTGTCCCACTACAATGAGCAGTTCTTC
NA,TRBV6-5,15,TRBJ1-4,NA,CASSPFELGSEKLFF,TGTGCCAGCAGCCCCTTTGAGTTGGGGAGTGAAAAACTGTTTTTT
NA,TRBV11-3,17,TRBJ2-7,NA,CASSSRQGVFSSYEQYF,TGTGCCAGCAGCTCGCGTCAAGGGGTTTTTAGCTCCTACGAGCAGTACTTC
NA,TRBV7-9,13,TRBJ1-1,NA,CASSIYMNTEAFF,TGTGCCAGCAGCATATACATGAACACTGAAGCTTTCTTT
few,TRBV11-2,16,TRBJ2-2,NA,CASSLVWTINTGELFF,TGTGCCAGCAGCTTAGTCTGGACAATAAACACCGGGGAGCTGTTTTTT
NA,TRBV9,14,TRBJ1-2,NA,CASSVGGGGNGYTF,TGTGCCAGCAGCGTAGGCGGGGGGGGTAATGGCTACACCTTC
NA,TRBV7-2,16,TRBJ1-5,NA,CASSLEQLYSNQPQHF,TGTGCCAGCAGCTTAGAACAGCTTTATAGCAATCAGCCCCAGCATTTT
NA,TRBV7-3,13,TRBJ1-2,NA,CASSDRSGYGYTF,TGTGCCAGCAGCGACCGGTCGGGGTATGGCTACACCTTC
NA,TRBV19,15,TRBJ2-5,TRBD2,CASSSREAAGSTQYF,TGTGCCAGTAGTTCGCGGGAGGCCGCCGGATCGACCCAGTACTTC
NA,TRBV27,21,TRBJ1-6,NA,CASSLRSRIAGRQLPRGPLHF,TGTGCCAGCAGTTTACGATCACGTATTGCTGGCCGACAGTTACCTAGAGGCCCCCTCCACTTT
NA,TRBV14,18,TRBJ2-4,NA,CASSHMTGGVSDKNIQYF,TGTGCCAGCAGCCACATGACTGGTGGCGTCTCCGACAAAAACATTCAGTACTTC
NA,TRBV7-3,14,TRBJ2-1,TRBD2,CASSKTGTNNEQFF,TGTGCCAGCAGCAAAACCGGGACTAACAATGAGCAGTTCTTC
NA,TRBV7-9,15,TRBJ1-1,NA,CASSTLDGQNTEAFF,TGTGCCAGCAGCACACTGGACGGACAGAACACTGAAGCTTTCTTT
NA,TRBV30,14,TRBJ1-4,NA,CAWSAGRINEKLFF,TGTGCCTGGAGCGCGGGACGGATTAATGAAAAACTGTTTTTT
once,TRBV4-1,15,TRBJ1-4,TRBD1,CASSQGTGPNEKLFF,TGCGCCAGCAGCCAAGGGACAGGGCCCAATGAAAAACTGTTTTTT
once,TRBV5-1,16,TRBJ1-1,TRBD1,CASTSGTANMNTEAFF,TGCGCCAGCACCTCTGGGACAGCTAATATGAACACTGAAGCTTTCTTT
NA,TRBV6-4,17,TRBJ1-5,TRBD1,CASTNGRDRGLSQPQHF,TGTGCCAGCACCAACGGACGGGACAGGGGATTGAGTCAGCCCCAGCATTTT
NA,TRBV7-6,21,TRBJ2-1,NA,CASSLAFGARGRGSSYNEQFF,TGTGCCAGCAGCTTAGCGTTCGGCGCCAGGGGAAGAGGAAGCTCCTACAATGAGCAGTTCTTC
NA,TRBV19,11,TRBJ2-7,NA,CASSGSYEQYF,TGTGCCAGTAGCGGGAGTTACGAGCAGTACTTC
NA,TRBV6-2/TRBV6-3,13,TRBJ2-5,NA,CASSKGARETQYF,TGTGCCAGCAGCAAAGGGGCAAGAGAGACCCAGTACTTC
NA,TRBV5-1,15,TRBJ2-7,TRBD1,CASSGGTGGNYEQYF,TGCGCCAGCAGCGGAGGGACAGGGGGCAACTACGAGCAGTACTTC
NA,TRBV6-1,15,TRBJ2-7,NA,CASSELPQGTYEQYF,TGTGCCAGCAGTGAATTGCCCCAGGGAACCTACGAGCAGTACTTC
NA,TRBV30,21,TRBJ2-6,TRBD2,CAWSVTRLAGATYSGANVLTF,TGTGCCTGGAGCGTCACGAGACTAGCGGGAGCGACCTACTCTGGGGCCAACGTCCTGACTTTC
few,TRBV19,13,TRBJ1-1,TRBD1,CASTTEDRGWAFF,TGTGCCAGTACCACAGAGGACAGGGGATGGGCTTTCTTT
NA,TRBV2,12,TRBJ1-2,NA,CASSEAVYGYTF,TGTGCCAGCAGTGAAGCCGTCTATGGCTACACCTTC
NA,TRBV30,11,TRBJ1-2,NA,CAWSRSFGYTF,TGTGCCTGGAGCCGGTCGTTTGGCTACACCTTC
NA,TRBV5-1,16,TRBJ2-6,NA,CASSLSSVSGANVLTF,TGCGCCAGCAGCTTGAGTAGTGTCTCTGGGGCCAACGTCCTGACTTTC
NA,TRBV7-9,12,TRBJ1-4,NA,CASSYSREKLFF,TGTGCCAGCAGCTACTCGCGTGAAAAACTGTTTTTT
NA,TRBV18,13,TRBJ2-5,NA,CASSPSQAETQYF,TGTGCCAGCTCACCGTCCCAGGCGGAGACCCAGTACTTC
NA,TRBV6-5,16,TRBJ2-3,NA,CASSFLVGSETDTQYF,TGTGCCAGCAGTTTCCTGGTCGGGAGCGAGACAGATACGCAGTATTTT
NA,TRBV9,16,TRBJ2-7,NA,CASSVGLYGNNYEQYF,TGTGCCAGCAGCGTAGGGCTGTATGGTAACAACTACGAGCAGTACTTC
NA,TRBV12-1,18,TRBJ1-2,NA,CASSLRQGSTRPNYGYTF,TGTGCCAGCAGCTTAAGGCAGGGGAGCACCAGACCCAACTATGGCTACACCTTC
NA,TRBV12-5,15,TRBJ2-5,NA,CASGLHRQEEETQYF,TGTGCTAGTGGTCTTCACCGGCAGGAAGAAGAGACCCAGTACTTC
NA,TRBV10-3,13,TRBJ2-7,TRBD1,CAITGQGSYEQYF,TGTGCCATCACTGGACAGGGCTCCTACGAGCAGTACTTC
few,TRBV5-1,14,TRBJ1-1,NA,CASSLDSTNTEAFF,TGCGCCAGCAGCTTGGATAGCACGAACACTGAAGCTTTCTTT
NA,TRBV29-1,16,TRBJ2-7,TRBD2,CSVVFRALAGASEQYF,TGCAGCGTTGTTTTCAGGGCCCTAGCGGGAGCGAGCGAGCAGTACTTC
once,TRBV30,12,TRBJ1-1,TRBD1,CAWTDRDTEAFF,TGTGCCTGGACGGACAGGGACACTGAAGCTTTCTTT
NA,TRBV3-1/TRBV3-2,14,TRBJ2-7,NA,CASSWGEGAYEQYF,TGTGCCAGCAGCTGGGGGGAGGGGGCCTACGAGCAGTACTTC
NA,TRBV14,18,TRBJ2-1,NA,CASSQAVLGRLVWGEQFF,TGTGCCAGCAGCCAAGCTGTTTTGGGAAGACTAGTTTGGGGTGAGCAGTTCTTC
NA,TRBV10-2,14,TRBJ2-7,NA,CASSEIASSYEQYF,TGCGCCAGCAGTGAAATAGCTAGCTCCTACGAGCAGTACTTC
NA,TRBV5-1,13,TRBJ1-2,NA,CASSLQARDGYTF,TGCGCCAGCAGCCTACAGGCTCGAGATGGCTACACCTTC
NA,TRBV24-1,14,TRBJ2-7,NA,CATSDSARASEQYF,TGTGCCACCAGTGATTCGGCCAGGGCGAGCGAGCAGTACTTC
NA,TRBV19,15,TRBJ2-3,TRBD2,CASTGSGRGGDTQYF,TGTGCCAGTACCGGTAGCGGGAGAGGTGGAGATACGCAGTATTTT
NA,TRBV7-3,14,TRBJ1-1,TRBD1,CASSSTGVNTEAFF,TGTGCCAGCAGCTCGACAGGGGTGAACACTGAAGCTTTCTTT
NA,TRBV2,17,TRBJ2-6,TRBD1,CASRQMTGGSGANVLTF,TGTGCCAGCAGACAAATGACAGGGGGCTCTGGGGCCAACGTCCTGACTTTC
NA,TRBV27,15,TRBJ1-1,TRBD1,CASSPRTGLRTEAFF,TGTGCCAGCAGCCCCCGGACAGGTTTAAGGACTGAAGCTTTCTTT
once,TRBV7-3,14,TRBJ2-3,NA,CASSLATRGTTQYF,TGTGCCAGCAGTCTAGCAACCCGCGGGACTACGCAGTATTTT
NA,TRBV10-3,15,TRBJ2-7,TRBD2,CAISEWREFINEQYF,TGTGCCATCAGTGAGTGGCGGGAGTTTATCAACGAGCAGTACTTC
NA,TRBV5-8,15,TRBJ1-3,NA,CASRQTFSSGNTIYF,TGTGCCAGCAGGCAAACATTTTCCTCTGGAAACACCATATATTTT
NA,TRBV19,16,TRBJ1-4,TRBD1,CASSSRTGTGNEKLFF,TGTGCCAGTAGTTCCCGGACAGGGACTGGCAATGAAAAACTGTTTTTT
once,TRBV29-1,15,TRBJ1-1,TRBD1,CSVEEIGQGHTEAFF,TGCAGCGTTGAAGAAATAGGACAGGGTCACACTGAAGCTTTCTTT
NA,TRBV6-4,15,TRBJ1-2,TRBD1,CASSDVAGGARGYTF,TGTGCCAGCAGTGACGTAGCAGGGGGCGCGAGGGGCTACACCTTC
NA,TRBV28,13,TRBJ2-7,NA,CASRDNGGYEQYF,TGTGCCAGCCGCGACAACGGGGGCTACGAGCAGTACTTC
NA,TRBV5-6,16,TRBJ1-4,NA,CASTLRREATNEKLFF,TGTGCCAGCACGTTAAGGAGGGAGGCAACTAATGAAAAACTGTTTTTT
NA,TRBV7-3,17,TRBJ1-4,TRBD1,CASSLMPRTGRNEKLFF,TGTGCCAGCAGCTTAATGCCGCGGACAGGGCGTAATGAAAAACTGTTTTTT
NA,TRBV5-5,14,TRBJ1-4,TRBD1,CASSLTGGGEKLFF,TGTGCCAGCAGCTTGACAGGGGGCGGCGAAAAACTGTTTTTT